This T cell receptor (beta chain) appears in the sequencing data of a study of cytomegalovirus exposure and HLA in healthy donors. Study-level points and caveats: Cytomegalovirus association was assigned to about 150 TCR beta chains. Generally TCR sequences proved uncommon, though certain public TCRs appeared in numerous donors. Specificity for CMV antigens was confirmed in vitro for a few of the CMV-associated chains.

A few counts support this clone. Its antigen is currently unknown. Sequencing used immunoSEQ multiplex PCR; TCRdb keeps in-frame clones, though not all of them. The sample lists some 140,000 clones, around 90% seen once, with around 6% in the top ten. The study drew the donors from its approximately 110-subject validation cohort, separate from the 666-subject first cohort. Sequenced sample: PBMCs. The receptor was derived from a woman in her 30s in good health and CMV-seropositive.

In DNA, the CDR3 is TGTGCCAGCAGTCTAAGCCCAGGGGCCGGGGAGCTGTTTTTT. Protein sequence: CASSLSPGAGELFF. The chain carries TRBV2 and TRBJ2-2, with D possibly being TRBD1 (6 bases). Trimming pared 5 bases from V and 6 bases from J, leaving 13 bases between. Germline V CDR1 and CDR2: SNHLY, FYNNEI. CDR3 size: 14 residues.